This T cell receptor (beta chain) was sequenced in a study of T cells in narcolepsy. General observations from the study: Comparing one patient's CSF and blood CD4+ clonotypes highlighted HCRT- and TRIB2-specific autoreactive clonotypes.

Produced via immunoSEQ multiplex PCR; TCRdb's table is partial and in-frame only. There are tens of thousands of clones in the sample; 75% to 90% occur only once, and about 0.66% lies in the top ten. This CDR3 region has 15 residues. From germline, CDR1 is SGDLS and CDR2 YYNGEE. V was clipped by 0 bases and J by 2 bases, with 11 bases between them. Concerning this clone: What it binds is unknown.

The clonotype originates from a human donor in good health. The sample consisted of memory (CD45RA-) CD4+ T cells from blood. The rearrangement uses TRBV9 and TRBJ1-2, with D possibly matching TRBD1 (5 bases). The CDR3 DNA reads as TGTGCCAGCAGCGTAGAGCAGGGTCGAAACTATGGCTACACCTTC. It yields the protein CASSVEQGRNYGYTF.